This TCR beta chain stems from a study of T cell responses to AZD1222 COVID-19 vaccine. As to this clone: Antigen: not known. Its ends do not fully match the called genes, so a read error is possible.

Points from the study as a whole: Receipt of two AZD1222 doses was followed by a rise in Spike-specific TCR breadth and depth.

The CDR3 length is 17 residues. Germline V gene lookup returns CDR1 SGHNT and CDR2 YYREEE (reference sequence). Profiled with immunoSEQ multiplex PCR; TCRdb holds only in-frame clones, not every one. The sample records under 150,000 clones, roughly 91% being singletons. This TCR was recovered from an adult in good health. The sequences come from peripheral blood, collected on day 0 of AZD1222 vaccination. This chain links TRBV5-4 with TRBJ2-3; possibly TRBD1 for D (6 bases). This CDR3 is CASSLGPPSGGTDTQYF. CDR3 bases: TGTGCCAGCAGCTTAGGCCCTCCATCTGGGGGCACGGATACGCAGTATTTT.